This T cell receptor beta chain came from a study of T cell responses to AZD1222 COVID-19 vaccine. Study-level points and caveats: The study found vaccine-associated CD4 TCRs spanning spike, dominant at 160-218 and 743-854.

Second-dose groups at about 4 or about 12 weeks were pooled. This clone was recorded only once. Its target is unknown. Germline CDR1 reads LGHDT; CDR2 reads YNNKEL (reference sequence). V trimming: 4 bases; J trimming: 9 bases; junction bases outside the gene matches: 13. This CDR3 comprises 16 residues. Clones were read by immunoSEQ multiplex PCR, and TCRdb kept only the in-frame ones, dropping some. The sample includes 150,000 to 200,000 clones, around 88% of them seen just once. The TCR was taken from an adult who received the AZD1222 COVID-19 vaccine. The source was peripheral blood, collected 28 days after the second AZD1222 dose. The chain carries TRBV3-1 (or the pseudogene TRBV3-2) and TRBJ2-1; 9 bases align to TRBD2. CDR3 DNA: TGTGCCAGCAGCCCCGGGACTAGCAGGGGGGGGGTTGAGCAGTTCTTC. Protein: CASSPGTSRGGVEQFF.